One sample yielded the 3 T cell receptor beta chains listed below, sequenced in a study of blood T cell repertoires in COVID-19. The repertoire was sequenced with immunoSEQ multiplex PCR; TCRdb's copy has only in-frame clones and lacks some. The table shows about 150,000 clones, with roughly 76% occurring only once. Material for sequencing was peripheral blood. These receptors were collected from a human donor with acute or convalescent COVID-19. The donor label of this sample is uncertain.

The chain carries TRBV9 and TRBJ1-2; D remains ambiguous. The germline gives CDR1 SGDLS, CDR2 YYNGEE. Trimming removed 0 bases at V and 7 bases at J, with 10 bases between. This CDR3 region has 13 residues. The CDR3 sequence: CASSVDTVSGYTF. The CDR3 region has the DNA TGTGCCAGCAGCGTAGATACGGTTAGTGGCTACACCTTC.

This sequence joins TRBV6-4 and TRBJ1-5; 10 nucleotides agree with TRBD1. The V segment lost 6 bases and the J segment 0 bases; nucleotides outside the gene matches: 14. Germline assignment: CDR1 MRHNA and CDR2 SNTAGT. The CDR3 loop spans 19 amino acids. The CDR3 DNA sequence: TGTGCCAGCAGGGGAGCGACAGGGGGCTTAGGGGATAGCAATCAGCCCCAGCATTTT. It specifies CASRGATGGLGDSNQPQHF.

This clone has just one count. This sequence joins TRBV7-2 and TRBJ1-2; TRBD1 aligns across 7 bases. Germline V lookup: CDR1 SGHTA, CDR2 FQGNSA. Trimming removed 5 bases from V and 4 bases from J; junction bases left unmatched: 7. The CDR3 runs to 14 residues. CDR3 protein: CASSLREGAYGYTF. CDR3 sequence (DNA): TGTGCCAGCAGCCTCCGGGAGGGGGCCTATGGCTACACCTTC.